This TCR beta chain was sequenced in a study of shared clonotypes between healthy human individuals (dated by TCRdb to about 2020). At the level of the whole study: The cohort included a few men and a couple of women between 18 and 49 years of age. For each donor, CD4 naive and CD4 memory were each run on three plates, CD8 naive on two plates, and CD8 memory on one plate. The study deeply sequenced blood TCR repertoires of several healthy adults to estimate repertoire size and the extent of clonotype sharing between individuals. Different laboratories and diverse techniques were used to prepare libraries and sequence TCR repertoires, to increase sequencing depth and limit assay-specific biases. Per donor, leukapheresis produced somewhere between about 0.85 and 9.5 billion PBMCs. Broader findings and caveats from the paper: Clonotypes shared by all four sorted-subset donors showed higher generation probabilities than non-shared clonotypes. Around 5.4% of naive CD4, more than 3% of naive CD8, roughly 2.4% of memory CD4, and around 0.4% of memory CD8 clonotypes were shared across four donors. Rarefaction of sorted-subset datasets indicated incomplete sequencing despite the large sequencing depth. Pairwise subsampling led to the expectation that sequencing depth would affect the degree of clonotype sharing among donors. The genetic and exposure-history diversity represented was limited by the small number of donors. Sampling was restricted to blood, and TCR repertoires in tissue are likely to differ from TCR repertoires in blood. Naive subsets generally had larger estimated clonotype richness than memory subsets did.

TCR CDR3 regions were amplified from genomic DNA by multiplex PCR using the deep immunoSEQ assay. For each cell subset, the extracted genomic DNA was distributed evenly across all wells of several immunoSEQ 96-well plates, and each plate served as one replicate. For sorted subsets, 200 ng of genomic DNA, equivalent to around 29,000 T cell genomes, went into each replicate PCR. Purified libraries were quantified with a Qubit 3.0 fluorometer, sized on a Bioanalyzer 2100, and re-quantified with the KAPA Library Quantification kit. Each immunoSEQ 96-well plate was sequenced on its own single-read 150-cycle Illumina NextSeq 550 flow cell. On the authors' methods: Because only junctional sequences without quality scores were contained in the immunoSEQ output, filtering matching that applied to full-length reads could not be performed. To assign V/J genes and CDR3, sequences were annotated against IMGT germline references using PyIR, a Python wrapper for IgBLAST v1.9. Reads with weak V/J assignments (E-value above 1e-6), missing CDR3, stop codons, out-of-frame junctions, or ambiguous translated residues were removed. V3J clonotypes were defined as sequences sharing the same inferred V gene, J gene, and CDR3 amino acid sequence. Percentage overlap between repertoires was computed as shared unique clonotypes divided by the size of the smaller repertoire. Three approaches were used to assess repertoire richness: RTK rarefaction, the Chao1 estimator, and Recon v2.1 estimates of unobserved clonotypes. OLGA was used to compute generation probabilities for all TCRbeta clonotypes that the gDNA method yielded from a handful of donors. Not all clones reach the TCRdb copy of this immuneACCESS table, which keeps in-frame sequences only. Checked studies attribute under half of the gap to unresolved V genes and leave the rest unexplained. The V and J calls and clone size come from that table; D and trimming were worked out from the DNA. The sample includes some 2.1 million clones, with 93% observed a single time. Together, the top ten hold approximately 1.6% of the sample.

In regard to this clone: Its specific antigen is unknown. No per-base quality is available; no much larger clone lies one base away.

The CDR3, from cysteine to phenylalanine, totals 16 residues. Only CDR3 DNA is held: 48 bases, read in frame from base 1. For the CD8 naive samples, CD45RO-negative cells were positively selected for CCR7, yielding a CD45RA+CCR7+ population from which TemRA cells were excluded. The donors were healthy, HIV-negative adults who had no recently reported acute infections or vaccinations. Every donor was a Caucasian adult residing in Nashville, Tennessee, USA. After blood collection by leukapheresis, PBMCs were isolated using Ficoll-Histopaque density gradient centrifugation and then cryopreserved in the vapor phase of liquid nitrogen. Analytical flow cytometry was used to check the purity and quantity of every magnetically sorted T cell population. Each sorted fraction had its genomic DNA isolated and then quantified by UV absorbance on a Nanodrop 2000c.

The specimen sequenced was naive CD8+ T cells from PBMCs. The cell subset or site label here, explained by the study, means: CD45RA+CCR7+. Here the chain combines TRBV21-1 and TRBJ1-4. TRBV21-1 is deemed a pseudogene. This TCR was sampled from a man between 18 and 35 years old in good health. Some clones in this sample may be carry-over from other donors' samples. The CDR3 protein sequence reads: CASSDKADSTNEKLFF. The DNA is as follows: TGTGCCAGCAGCGACAAGGCGGACTCAACTAATGAAAAACTGTTTTTT.